This entry describes one TCR beta chain. This entry is derived from a study of T cell changes during pregnancy in multiple sclerosis. The method was immunoSEQ multiplex PCR; TCRdb's version includes in-frame clones alone and lacks a portion of them. This sample yields 60,000 to 90,000 clones, of which roughly 90% are seen a single time; approximately 1.6% belongs to the top ten. The source of this sequence is a female donor in good health, enrolled as a control in a pregnancy study. The sequences come from peripheral blood, collected in the first trimester of pregnancy.

In nucleotides, the CDR3 is TGCGCCAGCAGCACCACCGGGACTGGTGAAGAGACCCAGTACTTC. It encodes CASSTTGTGEETQYF. The rearrangement uses TRBV5-1 and TRBJ2-5, with a possible D match to TRBD2 (6 bases). Germline CDR1 SGHRS, CDR2 YFSETQ. This CDR3 region has 15 residues. V was clipped by 4 bases and J by 3 bases, with 16 bases between them.